This is a list of T cell receptor beta chains from one sample in a study of T cell responses to AZD1222 COVID-19 vaccine. Clones were read by immunoSEQ multiplex PCR, and TCRdb kept only the in-frame ones, dropping some. The repertoire has 130,000 to 150,000 clones, 88% of them found once; the top ten carry about 3.2%. Specimen: peripheral blood, collected on day 0 of MenACWY control vaccination. The receptors were sampled from an adult in good health. Both conserved end residues are part of each CDR3. Each record gives: clone size, V gene, J gene, D gene, CDR3 DNA, CDR3 protein. D genes are given only for firm matches. The size of a clone is reported for some rows only, either as once, few or many, or as a class for expanded clones.

size: .
V: TRBV5-5
J: TRBJ2-3
D: .
DNA: TGTGCCAGCAGCTTGGGCGGGTCTAGCACAGATACGCAGTATTTT
CDR3: CASSLGGSSTDTQYF

size: few
V: TRBV12-3/TRBV12-4
J: TRBJ1-2
D: TRBD1
DNA: TGTGCCAGCAAACGACAGGGGACGTATGGCTACACCTTC
CDR3: CASKRQGTYGYTF

size: .
V: TRBV28
J: TRBJ1-5
D: TRBD1
DNA: TGTGCCAGCAGTTTATCCGGACAGGGAAATCAGCCCCAGCATTTT
CDR3: CASSLSGQGNQPQHF

size: .
V: TRBV7-3
J: TRBJ1-2
D: .
DNA: TGTGCCAGCAGCTTAGCGCTCGAGACAGCGCCCACCTTC
CDR3: CASSLALETAPTF

size: .
V: TRBV4-3
J: TRBJ2-7
D: TRBD2
DNA: TGCGCCAGCAGCCAGGGACTAGCGGGGGGCGATTCCTACGAGCAGTACTTC
CDR3: CASSQGLAGGDSYEQYF

size: .
V: TRBV7-2
J: TRBJ2-7
D: .
DNA: TGTGCCAGCAGCCAAGGACGGATAAGCTCCTACGAGCAGTACTTC
CDR3: CASSQGRISSYEQYF

size: few
V: TRBV7-3
J: TRBJ2-5
D: .
DNA: TGTGCCAGCAGCTTAAGCCCTAGACTAGGCGGAGAGACCCAGTACTTC
CDR3: CASSLSPRLGGETQYF

size: .
V: TRBV9
J: TRBJ1-1
D: .
DNA: TGTGCCAGCAGCGTAGCAGAGGGGACAAGCACTGAAGCTTTCTTT
CDR3: CASSVAEGTSTEAFF

size: .
V: TRBV14
J: TRBJ1-4
D: .
DNA: TGTGCCAGCAGCCAGGACATTTTTGGGGCTAATGAAAAACTGTTTTTT
CDR3: CASSQDIFGANEKLFF

size: .
V: TRBV29-1
J: TRBJ1-1
D: .
DNA: TGCAGCGTTCGTCGGGGGAACACTGAAGCTTTCTTT
CDR3: CSVRRGNTEAFF

size: .
V: TRBV10-3
J: TRBJ2-6
D: .
DNA: TGTGCCATCAAAGTCGGGCCGTCCTCTGGGGCCAACGTCCTGACTTTC
CDR3: CAIKVGPSSGANVLTF

size: few
V: TRBV2
J: TRBJ1-2
D: .
DNA: TGTGCCAGCAGTGTGGGAAAGGGAAACTATGGCTACACCTTC
CDR3: CASSVGKGNYGYTF

size: .
V: TRBV9
J: TRBJ2-1
D: .
DNA: TGTGCCAGCAGCCTCGCCGAGGGGGGGGGAACGGACAATGAGCAGTTCTTC
CDR3: CASSLAEGGGTDNEQFF

size: .
V: TRBV7-3
J: TRBJ2-1
D: .
DNA: TGTGCCAGCAGCTTAACGGTGGCCGGGACCCCACGCAATGAGCAGTTCTTC
CDR3: CASSLTVAGTPRNEQFF

size: .
V: TRBV10-3
J: TRBJ2-7
D: TRBD1
DNA: TGTGCCATCAGTTTTACTCCGGGACAGGGGGCGTACGAGCAGTACTTC
CDR3: CAISFTPGQGAYEQYF

size: .
V: TRBV7-2
J: TRBJ1-1
D: TRBD1
DNA: TGTGCCAGCAGCGTACCGGGACAGGGGTTTGAAGCTTTCTTT
CDR3: CASSVPGQGFEAFF

size: few
V: TRBV7-2
J: TRBJ2-3
D: TRBD2
DNA: TGTGCCAGCAGCTTTAGCGGGGCCACAGATACGCAGTATTTT
CDR3: CASSFSGATDTQYF

size: .
V: TRBV5-1
J: TRBJ2-5
D: TRBD2
DNA: TGCGCCAGCAGCTTGTCGGCTAGCGGGTTCCAAGAGACCCAGTACTTC
CDR3: CASSLSASGFQETQYF

size: once
V: TRBV7-2
J: TRBJ2-1
D: .
DNA: TGTGCCAGCAGCTTAGATGGGGGGGCTTGGTACAATGAGCAGTTCTTC
CDR3: CASSLDGGAWYNEQFF

size: .
V: TRBV7-2
J: TRBJ1-1
D: .
DNA: TGTGCCAGCAGCCCTGGGGCAGCTAACACTGAAGCTTTCTTT
CDR3: CASSPGAANTEAFF

size: .
V: TRBV5-1
J: TRBJ2-5
D: TRBD2
DNA: TGCGCCAGCAGCCCTCCCCCCGGGACTAGCGGAATCCAAGAGACCCAGTACTTC
CDR3: CASSPPPGTSGIQETQYF

size: .
V: TRBV5-6
J: TRBJ2-6
D: .
DNA: TGTGCCAGCAGCCCCCGGGCGGAGGGCGTCCTGACTTTC
CDR3: CASSPRAEGVLTF

size: .
V: TRBV5-6
J: TRBJ2-7
D: .
DNA: TGTGCCAGCAGCTTGGGCCAGGGACTTCGTCGTCTAGAGCAGTACTTC
CDR3: CASSLGQGLRRLEQYF

size: .
V: TRBV7-2
J: TRBJ2-7
D: .
DNA: TGTGCCAGCAGCCCCGCGGCAGGGGATACCTACGAGCAGTACTTC
CDR3: CASSPAAGDTYEQYF

size: .
V: TRBV9
J: TRBJ2-5
D: TRBD2
DNA: TGTGCCAGCAGCGTGGGGACTAGCGGGAGGCCAATCATGGAGACCCAGTACTTC
CDR3: CASSVGTSGRPIMETQYF

size: few
V: TRBV3-1/TRBV3-2
J: TRBJ1-2
D: .
DNA: TGTGCCAGCAGCCAAGATATTCGGGATCGCGCCTTC
CDR3: CASSQDIRDRAF

size: .
V: TRBV25-1
J: TRBJ1-2
D: .
DNA: TGTGCCAGCAGTGAATGGGGCAGGGACTATGGCTACACCTTC
CDR3: CASSEWGRDYGYTF

size: .
V: TRBV30
J: TRBJ1-1
D: TRBD1
DNA: TGTGCCTGGAGCCGAGGGGACAGGCGATTGAACACTGAAGCTTTCTTT
CDR3: CAWSRGDRRLNTEAFF

size: few
V: TRBV7-2
J: TRBJ2-3
D: TRBD1
DNA: TGTGCCAGCAGCTTAACACGGGACAGGGGGTCAGATACGCAGTATTTT
CDR3: CASSLTRDRGSDTQYF

size: .
V: TRBV5-1
J: TRBJ1-4
D: .
DNA: TGCGCCAGCAGCCGTACCCCCGGGACGGGGGATGAAAAACTGTTTTTT
CDR3: CASSRTPGTGDEKLFF

size: .
V: TRBV12-3/TRBV12-4
J: TRBJ2-2
D: .
DNA: TGTGCCAGCAGTTCCACCGGGGAGCTGTTTTTT
CDR3: CASSSTGELFF

size: .
V: TRBV5-8
J: TRBJ1-4
D: .
DNA: TGTGCCAGCAGCTTGTATTCGAAGGGAATTGAAAAACTGTTTTTT
CDR3: CASSLYSKGIEKLFF

size: .
V: TRBV25-1
J: TRBJ1-1
D: .
DNA: TGTGCCAGCAAAGGTGGGCTGAACACTGAAGCTTTCTTT
CDR3: CASKGGLNTEAFF

size: few
V: TRBV9
J: TRBJ2-1
D: TRBD2
DNA: TGTGCCAGCAGCAGACTAGCGGGGGGGACCTACAATGAGCAGTTCTTC
CDR3: CASSRLAGGTYNEQFF

size: .
V: TRBV12-3/TRBV12-4
J: TRBJ1-4
D: .
DNA: TGTGCCAGCAGGGGGGACGACGAAAAACTGTTTTTT
CDR3: CASRGDDEKLFF

size: few
V: TRBV24-1
J: TRBJ1-2
D: .
DNA: TGTGCCACCAGTGAGGCGGGTATTGGCTACACCTTC
CDR3: CATSEAGIGYTF

size: .
V: TRBV19
J: TRBJ1-2
D: .
DNA: TGTGCCAGTAGTATAGCGCGGGGCAGGGCGGATGGCTACACCTTC
CDR3: CASSIARGRADGYTF

size: .
V: TRBV5-1
J: TRBJ1-1
D: TRBD1
DNA: TGCGCCAGCAGCTACCGGGACAGGAACACTGAAGCTTTCTTT
CDR3: CASSYRDRNTEAFF

size: .
V: TRBV6-2/TRBV6-3
J: TRBJ1-1
D: .
DNA: TGTGCCAGCAGTGCGCAGGGTACTGAAGCTTTCTTT
CDR3: CASSAQGTEAFF

size: .
V: TRBV29-1
J: TRBJ1-3
D: .
DNA: TGCAGCGTTGAAGAAGACGGCAACACCATATATTTT
CDR3: CSVEEDGNTIYF

size: .
V: TRBV10-3
J: TRBJ1-2
D: .
DNA: TGTGCCATCAGTGAGTCGGGCACACCCGGCTATGGCTACACCTTC
CDR3: CAISESGTPGYGYTF

size: .
V: TRBV30
J: TRBJ1-5
D: .
DNA: TGTGCCTGGAGTGTACGAGGTACCGGGAATCAGCCCCAGCATTTT
CDR3: CAWSVRGTGNQPQHF

size: few
V: TRBV7-9
J: TRBJ2-3
D: TRBD2
DNA: TGTGCCAGCAGCTTAGTCCTAGCGGGTGGGACAGATACGCAGTATTTT
CDR3: CASSLVLAGGTDTQYF

size: .
V: TRBV12-3/TRBV12-4
J: TRBJ1-2
D: .
DNA: TGTGCCAGCAGTTCCCAGGGTTACTATGGCTACACCTTC
CDR3: CASSSQGYYGYTF

size: .
V: TRBV11-1
J: TRBJ1-3
D: .
DNA: TGTGCCAGCAGCCTCGCCGGACAAGGAAACACCATATATTTT
CDR3: CASSLAGQGNTIYF

size: .
V: TRBV25-1
J: TRBJ2-3
D: TRBD2
DNA: TGTGCCAGCGGGAGGACTAGCGGATACACAGATACGCAGTATTTT
CDR3: CASGRTSGYTDTQYF

size: .
V: TRBV5-6
J: TRBJ2-1
D: .
DNA: TGTGCCAGCAGCTTCAATCGGGCAGGGGAGTTCTTC
CDR3: CASSFNRAGEFF

size: .
V: TRBV7-9
J: TRBJ1-2
D: TRBD1
DNA: TGTGCCAGCAGCGAACCCCAGGGGGAAGGCTACACCTTC
CDR3: CASSEPQGEGYTF

size: .
V: TRBV5-5
J: TRBJ1-2
D: .
DNA: TGTGCCAGCAGCTTGTACTCAGGGGTACGCTATGGCTACACCTTC
CDR3: CASSLYSGVRYGYTF

size: .
V: TRBV24-1
J: TRBJ1-1
D: .
DNA: TGTGCCACCAGTGGAGGTCAGGGCACTGAAGCTTTCTTT
CDR3: CATSGGQGTEAFF

size: .
V: TRBV6-2/TRBV6-3
J: TRBJ2-4
D: .
DNA: TGTGCCAGCAGTTACGTTAGCATCCAAAACATTCAGTACTTC
CDR3: CASSYVSIQNIQYF

size: .
V: TRBV11-2
J: TRBJ2-5
D: TRBD1
DNA: TGTGCCAGCAGCCAACCAGAGGACAGGGGAGAGACCCAGTACTTC
CDR3: CASSQPEDRGETQYF

size: once
V: TRBV18
J: TRBJ2-3
D: .
DNA: TGTGCCAGCTCACCACTAGAAACTACTCGCACAGATACGCAGTATTTT
CDR3: CASSPLETTRTDTQYF

size: .
V: TRBV7-9
J: TRBJ1-5
D: TRBD1
DNA: TGTGCCAGCAGCCCTGGACAGGGACGCAATCAGCCCCAGCATTTT
CDR3: CASSPGQGRNQPQHF

size: .
V: TRBV5-1
J: TRBJ2-3
D: .
DNA: TGCGCCAGCAGCCTTAGCGCTAGCACAGATACGCAGTATTTT
CDR3: CASSLSASTDTQYF

size: .
V: TRBV19
J: TRBJ1-1
D: TRBD1
DNA: TGTGCCAGTAGAATACAGGGGGCCAACACTGAAGCTTTCTTT
CDR3: CASRIQGANTEAFF